This T cell receptor (beta chain) originates from a study of cytomegalovirus exposure and HLA in healthy donors. The PCR employed 60 Vbeta primers together with 13 Jbeta primers. Here immunoSEQ multiplex PCR was the method, and the copy in TCRdb shows in-frame clones only, minus some. The table has approximately 170,000 clones, 85% seen once; the top ten hold 1%. Germline values: CDR1 MDHEN, CDR2 SYDVKM. The length of the CDR3 is 16 residues. Trimming at V came to 3 bases and at J to 5 bases, leaving 8 bases not matched to a gene. The receptor comes from a boy between 2 and 15 years old in good health and CMV-seronegative. The sample taken for sequencing was PBMCs. This chain uses TRBV28 with TRBJ2-1; 9 positions agree with TRBD2. The CDR3 DNA sequence: TGTGCCAGCAGTTTGGGCGGGAGGGCCGTCCACAATGAGCAGTTCTTC. Its translation: CASSLGGRAVHNEQFF.